This TCR beta chain originates from a study of pediatric ulcerative colitis. CDR3 length equals 15 residues. Germline CDR1 is SGHRS and CDR2 is YFSETQ. The V end lost 4 bases, the J end lost 9 bases, and 20 bases lay between the germline ends. Study-level results: Rectal repertoires separated controls, mild-moderate and acute severe colitis.

At colonoscopy, a blood sample was also collected. Sequencing was at survey level. TCRdb's copy holds only in-frame clones and misses some; the assay was immunoSEQ multiplex PCR. The table has 60,000 to 75,000 clones, 75% to 85% seen once. Points on this clone: What it binds is not known.

This receptor was taken from a boy under 18 with moderate ulcerative colitis. Sequencing was done on a sample of blood. The chain combines TRBV5-1 with TRBJ2-4; tentatively, D is TRBD1 or TRBD2 (5 bases each). The DNA of the CDR3 is TGCGCCAGCAGCCCTTGGGACCTACAGTCGGGCATTCAGTACTTC. Translated, it gives CASSPWDLQSGIQYF.